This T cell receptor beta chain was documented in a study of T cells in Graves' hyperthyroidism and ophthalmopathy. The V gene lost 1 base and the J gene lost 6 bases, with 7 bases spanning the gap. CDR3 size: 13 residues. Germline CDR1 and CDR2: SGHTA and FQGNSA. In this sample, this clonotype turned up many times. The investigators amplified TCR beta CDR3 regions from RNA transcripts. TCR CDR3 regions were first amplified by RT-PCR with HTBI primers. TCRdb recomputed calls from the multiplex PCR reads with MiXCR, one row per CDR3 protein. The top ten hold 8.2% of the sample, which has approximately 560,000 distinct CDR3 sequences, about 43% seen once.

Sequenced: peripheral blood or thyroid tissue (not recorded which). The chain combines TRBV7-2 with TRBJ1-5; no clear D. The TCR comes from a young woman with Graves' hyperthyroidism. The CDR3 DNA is TGTGCCAGCAGCTTAGAAGCGGGTCAGCCCCAGCATTTT. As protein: CASSLEAGQPQHF.